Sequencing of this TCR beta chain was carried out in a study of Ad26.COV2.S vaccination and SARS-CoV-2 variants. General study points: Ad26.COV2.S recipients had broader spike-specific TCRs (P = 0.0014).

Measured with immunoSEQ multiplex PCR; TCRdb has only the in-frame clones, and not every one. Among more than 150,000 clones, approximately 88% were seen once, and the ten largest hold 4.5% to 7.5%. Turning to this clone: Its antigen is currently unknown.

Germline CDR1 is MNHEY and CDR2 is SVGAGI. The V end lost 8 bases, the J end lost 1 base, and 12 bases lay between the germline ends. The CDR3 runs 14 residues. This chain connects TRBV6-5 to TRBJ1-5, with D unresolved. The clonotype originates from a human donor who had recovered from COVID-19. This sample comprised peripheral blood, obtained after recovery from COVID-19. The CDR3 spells CASAYGMSNQPQHF. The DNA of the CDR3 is TGTGCCAGCGCCTACGGTATGAGCAATCAGCCCCAGCATTTT.